These T cell receptor beta chains were read from a single sample in a study of OX40 agonist ivuxolimab in advanced cancers. Clones were sequenced by immunoSEQ multiplex PCR, and TCRdb holds only the in-frame ones, with some missing. The table has tens of thousands of clones, approximately 89% seen once. The sequences come from CD4+ or CD8+ T cells sorted from blood, collected in a trial of the OX40 agonist ivuxolimab. The receptors come from an adult with an advanced solid tumor such as melanoma, head and neck, liver or kidney cancer. Both conserved end residues are part of each CDR3. Fields, in order: clone size, J gene, D gene, V gene, CDR3 DNA, CDR3 protein. A D gene is named only where the DNA matches it firmly. The listing skips clone size in some rows; elsewhere it reads once, few, many or a size class.

clone size: -
J gene: TRBJ2-5
D gene: -
V gene: TRBV10-3
CDR3 DNA: TGTGCCATCAGTGAGGCACAGCACGAGACCCAGTACTTC
CDR3 protein: CAISEAQHETQYF

clone size: -
J gene: TRBJ2-5
D gene: -
V gene: TRBV7-3
CDR3 DNA: TGTGCCAGCAGCTTTCTACCGCAAGAGACCCAGTACTTC
CDR3 protein: CASSFLPQETQYF

clone size: -
J gene: TRBJ1-1
D gene: -
V gene: TRBV7-9
CDR3 DNA: TGTGCCAGCAGCCCCGGGACATACACTGAAGCTTTCTTT
CDR3 protein: CASSPGTYTEAFF

clone size: -
J gene: TRBJ1-1
D gene: -
V gene: TRBV30
CDR3 DNA: TGTGCCTGGAGTGTAAATCAATGGAAAGCTTTCTTT
CDR3 protein: CAWSVNQWKAFF

clone size: few
J gene: TRBJ1-2
D gene: -
V gene: TRBV29-1
CDR3 DNA: TGCAGCGTTGAAGGGCTAAACTATGGCTACACCTTC
CDR3 protein: CSVEGLNYGYTF

clone size: -
J gene: TRBJ2-3
D gene: TRBD2
V gene: TRBV7-8
CDR3 DNA: TGTGCCAGCAGCTTCGGACTAGCGGGGGGCCGAAGCACAGATACGCAGTATTTT
CDR3 protein: CASSFGLAGGRSTDTQYF

clone size: -
J gene: TRBJ2-3
D gene: -
V gene: TRBV5-1
CDR3 DNA: TGCGCCAGCAGCATAGAATATATGGCGGGAAGCACAGATACGCAGTATTTT
CDR3 protein: CASSIEYMAGSTDTQYF

clone size: -
J gene: TRBJ1-2
D gene: -
V gene: TRBV7-2
CDR3 DNA: TGTGCCAGCAGCTTAGCCGTGGGCAGGGTAGGGTATGGCTACACCTTC
CDR3 protein: CASSLAVGRVGYGYTF

clone size: -
J gene: TRBJ2-5
D gene: TRBD2
V gene: TRBV4-1
CDR3 DNA: TGCGCCAGCAGCCAAGAGGGATTAGCGGGGTTTCAAGAGACCCAGTACTTC
CDR3 protein: CASSQEGLAGFQETQYF

clone size: few
J gene: TRBJ2-5
D gene: -
V gene: TRBV15
CDR3 DNA: TGTGCCACCAGCAGGGATCGGGCGACCCAGTACTTC
CDR3 protein: CATSRDRATQYF

clone size: -
J gene: TRBJ2-1
D gene: -
V gene: TRBV27
CDR3 DNA: TGTGCCAGCAGTATCAGGGGCTTGGGGCAGTTCTTC
CDR3 protein: CASSIRGLGQFF

clone size: -
J gene: TRBJ1-6
D gene: -
V gene: TRBV19
CDR3 DNA: TGTGCCAGTAGTATAACTGACCTTTCACCCCTCCACTTT
CDR3 protein: CASSITDLSPLHF

clone size: -
J gene: TRBJ1-2
D gene: -
V gene: TRBV25-1
CDR3 DNA: TGTGCCAGCGCCCCCGGACAGTTTAGTGGCTACACCTTC
CDR3 protein: CASAPGQFSGYTF

clone size: -
J gene: TRBJ1-6
D gene: TRBD1
V gene: TRBV5-1
CDR3 DNA: TGCGCCAGCAGCCCGGACAGGGCGGGTTCACCCCTCCACTTT
CDR3 protein: CASSPDRAGSPLHF

clone size: -
J gene: TRBJ1-5
D gene: -
V gene: TRBV7-2
CDR3 DNA: TGTGCCAGCAGCTTAGTGCAGAATCAGCCCCAGCATTTT
CDR3 protein: CASSLVQNQPQHF

clone size: -
J gene: TRBJ2-7
D gene: -
V gene: TRBV27
CDR3 DNA: TGTGCCAGCAGTTCTCAGGGTTATAAGCAGTACTTC
CDR3 protein: CASSSQGYKQYF

clone size: -
J gene: TRBJ1-6
D gene: TRBD1
V gene: TRBV5-4
CDR3 DNA: TGTGCCAGCAGCTGGGACAGGGGATCCTATAATTCACCCCTCCACTTT
CDR3 protein: CASSWDRGSYNSPLHF

clone size: few
J gene: TRBJ1-2
D gene: -
V gene: TRBV10-1
CDR3 DNA: TGCGCCAGCAGTGTGCCCTTCCGCGTAGCTAACTATGGCTACACCTTC
CDR3 protein: CASSVPFRVANYGYTF

clone size: -
J gene: TRBJ2-7
D gene: -
V gene: TRBV7-2
CDR3 DNA: TGTGCCAGCAGCCCGGACAGAAAAGTTTCCTACGAGCAGTACTTC
CDR3 protein: CASSPDRKVSYEQYF

clone size: -
J gene: TRBJ1-1
D gene: -
V gene: TRBV4-2
CDR3 DNA: TGTGCCAGCAGCCGCGAGAGCATGAACACTGAAGCTTTCTTT
CDR3 protein: CASSRESMNTEAFF

clone size: -
J gene: TRBJ1-3
D gene: -
V gene: TRBV9
CDR3 DNA: TGTGCCAGCAGCGTAGGCAGCTCTGGAAACACTATATATTTT
CDR3 protein: CASSVGSSGNTIYF

clone size: -
J gene: TRBJ2-3
D gene: TRBD1
V gene: TRBV28
CDR3 DNA: TGTGCCAGCCGGGACAGGGACACAGATACGCAGTATTTT
CDR3 protein: CASRDRDTDTQYF

clone size: -
J gene: TRBJ2-7
D gene: TRBD1
V gene: TRBV6-6
CDR3 DNA: TGTGCCAGCAGTAATCTCGACAGGGGAGTGCGGTACGAGCAGTACTTC
CDR3 protein: CASSNLDRGVRYEQYF

clone size: -
J gene: TRBJ1-2
D gene: TRBD1
V gene: TRBV7-8
CDR3 DNA: TGTGCCAGCAGCCCCTTCGGGACAGGGTCCCAATATACCTATGGCTACACCTTC
CDR3 protein: CASSPFGTGSQYTYGYTF

clone size: -
J gene: TRBJ1-2
D gene: -
V gene: TRBV7-2
CDR3 DNA: TGTGCCAGCAGCTTAGCTCTCGGGGGCTACACCTTC
CDR3 protein: CASSLALGGYTF

clone size: -
J gene: TRBJ2-7
D gene: -
V gene: TRBV4-3
CDR3 DNA: TGCGCCAGCAGCCAAGATAGAGGCCACGAGCAGTACTTC
CDR3 protein: CASSQDRGHEQYF

clone size: -
J gene: TRBJ1-5
D gene: -
V gene: TRBV7-9
CDR3 DNA: TGTGCCAGCAGCTTAGAAACGAATCAGCCCCAGCATTTT
CDR3 protein: CASSLETNQPQHF

clone size: -
J gene: TRBJ1-3
D gene: TRBD1
V gene: TRBV6-6
CDR3 DNA: TGTGCCAGCAGAAAAAGCCGGGACAGAGGAAACACCATATATTTT
CDR3 protein: CASRKSRDRGNTIYF

clone size: -
J gene: TRBJ2-7
D gene: -
V gene: TRBV7-8
CDR3 DNA: TGTGCCAGCAGCTTAGGCAGGGGATACGAGCAGTACTTC
CDR3 protein: CASSLGRGYEQYF

clone size: -
J gene: TRBJ1-1
D gene: TRBD1
V gene: TRBV11-3
CDR3 DNA: TGTGCCAGCAGCTACAGAGACAGGGTGGGTGCTGAAGCTTTCTTT
CDR3 protein: CASSYRDRVGAEAFF

clone size: -
J gene: TRBJ2-7
D gene: -
V gene: TRBV20-1
CDR3 DNA: TGCAGTGCTAGTTTAGTCTACGAGCAGTACTTC
CDR3 protein: CSASLVYEQYF

clone size: once
J gene: TRBJ2-3
D gene: -
V gene: TRBV20-1
CDR3 DNA: TGCAGTGCTCGTATAGATACGCAGTATTTT
CDR3 protein: CSARIDTQYF

clone size: -
J gene: TRBJ2-7
D gene: TRBD2
V gene: TRBV7-9
CDR3 DNA: TGTGCCAGCAGCTTAATAAGCGGGAGGGCCTACGAGCAGTACTTC
CDR3 protein: CASSLISGRAYEQYF

clone size: -
J gene: TRBJ2-1
D gene: TRBD2
V gene: TRBV7-3
CDR3 DNA: TGTGCCAGCAGCCCCCGGACTAGCGCCTACAATGAGCAGTTCTTC
CDR3 protein: CASSPRTSAYNEQFF

clone size: -
J gene: TRBJ2-2
D gene: TRBD1
V gene: TRBV7-9
CDR3 DNA: TGTGCCAGCAGCCCCCACAGGGGAGACGGGGAGCTGTTTTTT
CDR3 protein: CASSPHRGDGELFF

clone size: -
J gene: TRBJ2-3
D gene: -
V gene: TRBV19
CDR3 DNA: TGTGCCAGTAGTAAGTTGGCCGGGGCGAGCACAGATACGCAGTATTTT
CDR3 protein: CASSKLAGASTDTQYF

clone size: -
J gene: TRBJ1-5
D gene: TRBD1
V gene: TRBV5-1
CDR3 DNA: TGCGCCAGCAGCTTGGGGGGACAGCTCAATCAGCCCCAGCATTTT
CDR3 protein: CASSLGGQLNQPQHF

clone size: -
J gene: TRBJ2-5
D gene: -
V gene: TRBV5-1
CDR3 DNA: TGCGCCAGCAGCTTTGGGGGAGATGGGTCAGAGACCCAGTACTTC
CDR3 protein: CASSFGGDGSETQYF

clone size: -
J gene: TRBJ1-3
D gene: -
V gene: TRBV5-8
CDR3 DNA: TGTGCCAGCAGCTTGTATCCTGGAAACACCATATATTTT
CDR3 protein: CASSLYPGNTIYF

clone size: -
J gene: TRBJ2-1
D gene: -
V gene: TRBV9
CDR3 DNA: TGTGCCAGCAGCGTAGGGGGGCCGTACGAGTACAATGAGCAGTTCTTC
CDR3 protein: CASSVGGPYEYNEQFF

clone size: -
J gene: TRBJ2-5
D gene: -
V gene: TRBV9
CDR3 DNA: TGTGCCAGCAGCTCTCGGACGGAAGAGACCCAGTACTTC
CDR3 protein: CASSSRTEETQYF

clone size: -
J gene: TRBJ2-7
D gene: TRBD1
V gene: TRBV5-6
CDR3 DNA: TGTGCCAGCAGCGCCTTCAGGGGGACCGGGGCCTACGAGCAGTACTTC
CDR3 protein: CASSAFRGTGAYEQYF